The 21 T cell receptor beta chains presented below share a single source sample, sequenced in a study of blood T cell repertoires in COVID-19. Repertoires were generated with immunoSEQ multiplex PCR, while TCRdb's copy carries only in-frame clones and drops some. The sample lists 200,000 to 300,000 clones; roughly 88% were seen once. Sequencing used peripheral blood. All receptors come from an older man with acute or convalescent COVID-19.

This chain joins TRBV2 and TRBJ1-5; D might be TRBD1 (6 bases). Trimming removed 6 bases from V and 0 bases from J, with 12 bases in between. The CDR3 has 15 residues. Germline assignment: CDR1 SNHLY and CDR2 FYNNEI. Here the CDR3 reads CASSLDSHSNQPQHF. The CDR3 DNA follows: TGTGCCAGCAGCCTGGACAGTCATAGCAATCAGCCCCAGCATTTT.

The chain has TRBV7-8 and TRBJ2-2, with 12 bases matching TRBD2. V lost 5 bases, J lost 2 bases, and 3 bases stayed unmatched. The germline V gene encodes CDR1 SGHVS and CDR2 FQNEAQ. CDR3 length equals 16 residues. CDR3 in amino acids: CASSQLAGGNTGELFF. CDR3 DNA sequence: TGTGCCAGCAGCCAACTAGCGGGGGGCAACACCGGGGAGCTGTTTTTT.

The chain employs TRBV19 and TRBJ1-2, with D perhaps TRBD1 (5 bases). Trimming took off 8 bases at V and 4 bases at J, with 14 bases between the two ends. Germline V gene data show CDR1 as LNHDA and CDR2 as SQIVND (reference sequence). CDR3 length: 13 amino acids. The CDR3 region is CASLGDSFYGYTF. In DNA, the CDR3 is TGTGCCAGTTTGGGGGACTCGTTCTATGGCTACACCTTC.

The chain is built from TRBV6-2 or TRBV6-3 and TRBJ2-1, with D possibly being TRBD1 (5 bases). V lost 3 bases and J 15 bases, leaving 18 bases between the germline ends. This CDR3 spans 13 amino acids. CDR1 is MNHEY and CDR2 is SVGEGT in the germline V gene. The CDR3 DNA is TGTGCCAGCAGTTATAATGTTGTAGGGGATCCGTTCTTC. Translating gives CASSYNVVGDPFF.

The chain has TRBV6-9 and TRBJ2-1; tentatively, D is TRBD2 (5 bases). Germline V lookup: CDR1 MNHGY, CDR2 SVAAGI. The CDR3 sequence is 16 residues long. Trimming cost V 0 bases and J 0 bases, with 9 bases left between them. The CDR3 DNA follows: TGTGCCAGCAGTTATTCTAGAGGGAGCTCCTACAATGAGCAGTTCTTC. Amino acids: CASSYSRGSSYNEQFF.

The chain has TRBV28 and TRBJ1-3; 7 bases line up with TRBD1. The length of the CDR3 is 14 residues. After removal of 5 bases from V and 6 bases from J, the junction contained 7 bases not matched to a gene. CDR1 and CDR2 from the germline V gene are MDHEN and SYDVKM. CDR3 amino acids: CASSTGVWKNTIYF. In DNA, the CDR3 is TGTGCCAGCAGTACAGGGGTCTGGAAAAACACCATATATTTT. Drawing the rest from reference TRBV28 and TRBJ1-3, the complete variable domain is DVKVTQSSRYLVKRTGEKVFLECVQDMDHENMFWYRQDPGLGLRLIYFSYDVKMKEKGDIPEGYSVSREKKERFSLILESASTNQTSMYLCASSTGVWKNTIYFGEGSWLTVV.

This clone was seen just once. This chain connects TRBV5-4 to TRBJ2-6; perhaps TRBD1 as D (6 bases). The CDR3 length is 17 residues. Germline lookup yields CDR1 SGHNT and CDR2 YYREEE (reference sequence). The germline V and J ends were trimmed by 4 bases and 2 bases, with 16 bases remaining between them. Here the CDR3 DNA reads TGTGCCAGCAGCGACCGGGACACTGGTGCTGGGGCCAACGTCCTGACTTTC. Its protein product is CASSDRDTGAGANVLTF.

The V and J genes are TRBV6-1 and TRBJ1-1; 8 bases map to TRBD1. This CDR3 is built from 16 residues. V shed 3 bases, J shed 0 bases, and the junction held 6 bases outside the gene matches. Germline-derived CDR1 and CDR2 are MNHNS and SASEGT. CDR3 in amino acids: CASSDQGANMNTEAFF. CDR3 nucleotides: TGTGCCAGCAGTGACCAGGGGGCCAACATGAACACTGAAGCTTTCTTT.

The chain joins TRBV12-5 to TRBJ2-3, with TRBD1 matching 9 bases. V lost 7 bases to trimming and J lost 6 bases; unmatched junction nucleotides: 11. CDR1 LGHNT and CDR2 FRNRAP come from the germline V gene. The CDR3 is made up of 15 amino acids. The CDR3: CASVRDRASPDTQYF. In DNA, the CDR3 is TGTGCTAGTGTCAGGGACAGGGCATCTCCGGATACGCAGTATTTT.

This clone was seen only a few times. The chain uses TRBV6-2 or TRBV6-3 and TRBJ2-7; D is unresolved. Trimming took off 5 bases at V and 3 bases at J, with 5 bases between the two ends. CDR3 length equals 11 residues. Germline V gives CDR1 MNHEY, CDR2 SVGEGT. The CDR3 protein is CASSKYYEQYF. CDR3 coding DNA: TGTGCCAGCAGTAAATACTACGAGCAGTACTTC.

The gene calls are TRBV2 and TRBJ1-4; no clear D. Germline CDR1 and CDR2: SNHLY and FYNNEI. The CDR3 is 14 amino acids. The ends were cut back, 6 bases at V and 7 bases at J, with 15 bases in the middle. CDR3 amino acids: CASRSREGSEKLFF. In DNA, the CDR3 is TGTGCCAGCAGGAGTAGGGAGGGCAGTGAAAAACTGTTTTTT.

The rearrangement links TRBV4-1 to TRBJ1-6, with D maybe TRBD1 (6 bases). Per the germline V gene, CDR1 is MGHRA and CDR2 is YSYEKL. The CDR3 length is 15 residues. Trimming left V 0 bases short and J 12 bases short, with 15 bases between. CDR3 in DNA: TGCGCCAGCAGCCAAGATCGGGTGGGACAATTACCCCTCCACTTT. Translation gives CASSQDRVGQLPLHF.

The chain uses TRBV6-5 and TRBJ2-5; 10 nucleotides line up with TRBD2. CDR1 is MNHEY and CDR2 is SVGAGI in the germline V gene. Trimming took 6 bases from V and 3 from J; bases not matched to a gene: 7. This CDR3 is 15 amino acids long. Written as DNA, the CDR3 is TGTGCCAGCAGCCCCGTCCTAGCGGGGGAAGAGACCCAGTACTTC. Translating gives CASSPVLAGEETQYF.

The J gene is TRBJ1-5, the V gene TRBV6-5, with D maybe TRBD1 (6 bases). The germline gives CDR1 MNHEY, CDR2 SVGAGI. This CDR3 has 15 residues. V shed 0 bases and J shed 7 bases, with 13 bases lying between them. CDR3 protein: CASSYSLGGGQPQHF. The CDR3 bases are TGTGCCAGCAGTTACTCGCTAGGGGGTGGGCAGCCCCAGCATTTT.

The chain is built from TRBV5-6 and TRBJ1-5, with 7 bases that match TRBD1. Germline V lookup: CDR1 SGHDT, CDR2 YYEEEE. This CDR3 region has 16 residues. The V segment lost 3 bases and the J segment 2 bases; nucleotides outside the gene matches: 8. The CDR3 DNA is TGTGCCAGCAGCTCGACAGGGCAGAATGGCAATCAGCCCCAGCATTTT. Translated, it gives CASSSTGQNGNQPQHF.

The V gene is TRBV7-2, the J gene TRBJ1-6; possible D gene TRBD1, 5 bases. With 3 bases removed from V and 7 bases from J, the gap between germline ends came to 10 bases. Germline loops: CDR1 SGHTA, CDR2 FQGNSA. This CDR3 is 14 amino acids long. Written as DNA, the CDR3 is TGTGCCAGCAGCTTCGGGGGAAGGAATTCACCCCTCCACTTT. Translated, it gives CASSFGGRNSPLHF.

CDR3 nucleotide sequence: TGTGCCAGCAGCAATTGGGCATACGGCACTGAAGCTTTCTTT. Its translation: CASSNWAYGTEAFF. V and J are TRBV7-2 and TRBJ1-1; D is uncertain. Trimming shortened V by 5 bases and J by 4 bases, and 14 bases separated the two germline ends. Germline loops: CDR1 SGHTA, CDR2 FQGNSA. CDR3 size: 14 residues.

The CDR3 here is CASSPYRGGSEQFF. The CDR3 DNA sequence: TGTGCCAGCTCACCATACAGGGGGGGGAGTGAGCAGTTCTTC. The rearrangement joins TRBV18 to TRBJ2-1, with TRBD1 as a possible D gene (8 bases). The CDR3 runs 14 residues. Deletions cut 2 bases from V and 9 bases from J, with 14 bases between. The germline gives CDR1 KGHSH, CDR2 LQKENI. Looking up the rest from reference TRBV18 and TRBJ2-1 gives the full variable domain: NAGVMQNPRHLVRRRGQEARLRCSPMKGHSHVYWYRQLPEEGLKFMVYLQKENIIDESGMPKERFSAEFPKEGPSILRIQQVVRGDSAAYFCASSPYRGGSEQFFGPGTRLTVL.

In DNA, the CDR3 is TGCGCCAGCAGCCAGACTAGCGGGGAACCCTACGAGCAGTACTTC. This translates into CASSQTSGEPYEQYF. V usage is TRBV5-1 and J usage is TRBJ2-7, with 11 nucleotides matching TRBD2. From germline, CDR1 is SGHRS and CDR2 YFSETQ. The CDR3 consists of 15 residues. J lost 2 bases, V lost 4 bases, and 5 bases had no gene match.

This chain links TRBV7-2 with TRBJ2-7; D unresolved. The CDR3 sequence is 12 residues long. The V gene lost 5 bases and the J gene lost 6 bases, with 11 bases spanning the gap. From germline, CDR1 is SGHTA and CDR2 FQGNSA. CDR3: CASSPRSGEQYF. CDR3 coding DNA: TGTGCCAGCAGCCCACGTTCGGGCGAGCAGTACTTC.

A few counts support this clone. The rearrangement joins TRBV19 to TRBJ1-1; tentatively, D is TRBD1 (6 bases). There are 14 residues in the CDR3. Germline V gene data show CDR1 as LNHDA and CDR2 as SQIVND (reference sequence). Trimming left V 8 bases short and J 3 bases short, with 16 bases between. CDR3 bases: TGTGCCAGTCGCAGGGGCGGGGGGGACACTGAAGCTTTCTTT. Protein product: CASRRGGGDTEAFF.